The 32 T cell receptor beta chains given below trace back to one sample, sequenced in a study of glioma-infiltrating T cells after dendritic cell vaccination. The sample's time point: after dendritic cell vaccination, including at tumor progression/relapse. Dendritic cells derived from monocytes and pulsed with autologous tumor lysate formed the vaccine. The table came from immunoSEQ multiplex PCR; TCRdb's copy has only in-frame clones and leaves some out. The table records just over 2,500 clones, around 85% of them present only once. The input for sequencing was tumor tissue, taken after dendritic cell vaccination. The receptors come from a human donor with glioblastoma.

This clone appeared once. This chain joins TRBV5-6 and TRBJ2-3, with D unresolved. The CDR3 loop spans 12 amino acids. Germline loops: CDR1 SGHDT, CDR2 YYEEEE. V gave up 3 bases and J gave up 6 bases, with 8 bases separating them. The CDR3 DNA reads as TGTGCCAGCAGCTGGGCAGCCGATACGCAGTATTTT. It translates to CASSWAADTQYF. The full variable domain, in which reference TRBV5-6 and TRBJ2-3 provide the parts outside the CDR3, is DAGVTQSPTHLIKTRGQQVTLRCSPKSGHDTVSWYQQALGQGPQFIFQYYEEEERQRGNFPDRFSGHQFPNYSSELNVNALLLGDSALYLCASSWAADTQYFGPGTRLTVL.

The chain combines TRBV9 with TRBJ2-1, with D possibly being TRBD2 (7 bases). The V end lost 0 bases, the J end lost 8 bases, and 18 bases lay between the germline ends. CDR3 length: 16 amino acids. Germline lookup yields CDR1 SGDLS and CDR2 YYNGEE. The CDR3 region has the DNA TGTGCCAGCAGCGTAGGTCGGGGGGCAGGATACTATGAGCAGTTCTTC. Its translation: CASSVGRGAGYYEQFF.

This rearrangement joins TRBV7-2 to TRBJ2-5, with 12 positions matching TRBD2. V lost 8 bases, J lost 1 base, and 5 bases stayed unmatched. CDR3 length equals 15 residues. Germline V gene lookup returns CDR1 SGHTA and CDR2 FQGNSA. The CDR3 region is CASPRLAGVQETQYF. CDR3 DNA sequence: TGTGCCAGCCCCCGACTAGCGGGAGTCCAAGAGACCCAGTACTTC. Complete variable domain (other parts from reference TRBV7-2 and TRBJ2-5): GAGVSQSPSNKVTEKGKDVELRCDPISGHTALYWYRQSLGQGLEFLIYFQGNSAPDKSGLPSDRFSAERTGGSVSTLTIQRTQQEDSAVYLCASPRLAGVQETQYFGPGTRLLVL.

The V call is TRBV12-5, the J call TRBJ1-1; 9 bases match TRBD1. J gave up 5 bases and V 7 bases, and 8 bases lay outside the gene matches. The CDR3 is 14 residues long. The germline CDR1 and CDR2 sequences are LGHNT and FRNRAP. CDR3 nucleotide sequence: TGTGCTAGTGCCCCCGACAGGGGGATGACTGAAGCTTTCTTT. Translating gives CASAPDRGMTEAFF. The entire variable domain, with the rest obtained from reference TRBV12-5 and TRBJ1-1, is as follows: DARVTQTPRHKVTEMGQEVTMRCQPILGHNTVFWYRQTMMQGLELLAYFRNRAPLDDSGMPKDRFSAEMPDATLATLKIQPSEPRDSAVYFCASAPDRGMTEAFFGQGTRLTVV.

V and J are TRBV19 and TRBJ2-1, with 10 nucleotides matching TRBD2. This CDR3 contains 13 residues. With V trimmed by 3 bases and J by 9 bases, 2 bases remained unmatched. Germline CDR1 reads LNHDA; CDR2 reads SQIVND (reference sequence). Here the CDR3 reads CASSMGLALEQFF. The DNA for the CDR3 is TGTGCCAGTAGTATGGGACTAGCGCTTGAGCAGTTCTTC.

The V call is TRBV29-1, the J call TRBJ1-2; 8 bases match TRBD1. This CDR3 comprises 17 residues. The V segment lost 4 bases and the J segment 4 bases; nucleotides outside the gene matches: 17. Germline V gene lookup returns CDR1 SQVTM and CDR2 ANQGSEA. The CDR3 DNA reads TGCAGCGTTGCCAGCTCACCCGGGACAGGTAGTTCCTATGGCTACACCTTC. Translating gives CSVASSPGTGSSYGYTF.

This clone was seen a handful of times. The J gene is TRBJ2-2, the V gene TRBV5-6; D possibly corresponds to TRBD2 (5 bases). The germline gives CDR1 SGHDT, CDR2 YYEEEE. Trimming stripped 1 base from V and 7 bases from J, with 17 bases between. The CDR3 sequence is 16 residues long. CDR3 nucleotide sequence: TGTGCCAGCAGCTTGATAGGCGGAGGCGGTCGCGGGGAGCTGTTTTTT. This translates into CASSLIGGGGRGELFF.

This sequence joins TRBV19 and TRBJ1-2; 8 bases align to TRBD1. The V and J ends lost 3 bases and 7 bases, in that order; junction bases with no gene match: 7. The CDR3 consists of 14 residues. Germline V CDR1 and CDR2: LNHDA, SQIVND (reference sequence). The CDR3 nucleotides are TGTGCCAGTAGTATTACCGGACAGGGCTCTGGCTACACCTTC. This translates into CASSITGQGSGYTF.

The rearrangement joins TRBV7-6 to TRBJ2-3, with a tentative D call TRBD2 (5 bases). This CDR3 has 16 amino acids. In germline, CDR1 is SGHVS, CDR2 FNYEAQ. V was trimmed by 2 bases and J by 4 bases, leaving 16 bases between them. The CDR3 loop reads CASSLMSGIMADTQYF. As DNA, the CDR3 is TGTGCCAGCAGCTTAATGTCCGGGATAATGGCAGATACGCAGTATTTT. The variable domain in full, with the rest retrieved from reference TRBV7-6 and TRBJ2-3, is GAGVSQSPRYKVTKRGQDVALRCDPISGHVSLYWYRQALGQGPEFLTYFNYEAQQDKSGLPNDRFSAERPEGSISTLTIQRTEQRDSAMYRCASSLMSGIMADTQYFGPGTRLTVL.

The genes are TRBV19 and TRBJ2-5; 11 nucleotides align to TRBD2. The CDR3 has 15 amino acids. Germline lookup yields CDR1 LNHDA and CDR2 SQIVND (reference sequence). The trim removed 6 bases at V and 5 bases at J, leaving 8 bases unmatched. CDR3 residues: CASSPLAGAGETQYF. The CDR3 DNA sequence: TGTGCCAGTAGCCCACTAGCGGGGGCTGGGGAGACCCAGTACTTC.

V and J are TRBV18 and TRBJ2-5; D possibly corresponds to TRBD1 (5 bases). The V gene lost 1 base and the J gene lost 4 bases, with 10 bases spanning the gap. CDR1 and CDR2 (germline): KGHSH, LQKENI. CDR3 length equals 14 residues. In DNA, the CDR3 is TGTGCCAGCTCACCACAGGGGTTGAGAGAGACCCAGTACTTC. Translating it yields CASSPQGLRETQYF. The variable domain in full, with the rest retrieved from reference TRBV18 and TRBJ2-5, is NAGVMQNPRHLVRRRGQEARLRCSPMKGHSHVYWYRQLPEEGLKFMVYLQKENIIDESGMPKERFSAEFPKEGPSILRIQQVVRGDSAAYFCASSPQGLRETQYFGPGTRLLVL.

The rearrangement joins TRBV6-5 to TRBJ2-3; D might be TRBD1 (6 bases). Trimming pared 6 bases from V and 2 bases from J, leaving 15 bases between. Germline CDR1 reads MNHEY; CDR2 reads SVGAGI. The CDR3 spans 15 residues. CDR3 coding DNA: TGTGCCAGCAGCCCGATACAGGGATACACAGATACGCAGTATTTT. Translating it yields CASSPIQGYTDTQYF.

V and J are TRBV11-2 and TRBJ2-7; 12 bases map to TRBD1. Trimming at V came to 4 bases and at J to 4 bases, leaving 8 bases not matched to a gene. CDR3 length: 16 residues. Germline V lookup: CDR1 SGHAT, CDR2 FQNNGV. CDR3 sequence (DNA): TGTGCCAGCAGCTCAGCCCCGGGACAGGGGGCTTACGAGCAGTACTTC. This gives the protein CASSSAPGQGAYEQYF. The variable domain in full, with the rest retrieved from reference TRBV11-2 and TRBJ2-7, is EAGVAQSPRYKIIEKRQSVAFWCNPISGHATLYWYQQILGQGPKLLIQFQNNGVVDDSQLPKDRFSAERLKGVDSTLKIQPAKLEDSAVYLCASSSAPGQGAYEQYFGPGTRLTVT.

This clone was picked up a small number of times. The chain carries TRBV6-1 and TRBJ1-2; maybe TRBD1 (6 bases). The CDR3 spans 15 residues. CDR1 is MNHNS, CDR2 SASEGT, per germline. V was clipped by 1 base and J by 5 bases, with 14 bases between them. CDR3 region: CASSEEVGGAYGYTF. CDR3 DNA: TGTGCCAGCAGTGAAGAAGTGGGGGGGGCTTATGGCTACACCTTC.

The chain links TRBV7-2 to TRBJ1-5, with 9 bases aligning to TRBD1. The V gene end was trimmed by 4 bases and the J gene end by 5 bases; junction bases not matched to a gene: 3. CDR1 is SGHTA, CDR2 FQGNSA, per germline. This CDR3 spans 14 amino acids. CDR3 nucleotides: TGTGCCAGCAGCTCCGGACAGGGGTATCAGCCCCAGCATTTT. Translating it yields CASSSGQGYQPQHF. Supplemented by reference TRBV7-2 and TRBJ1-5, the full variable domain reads GAGVSQSPSNKVTEKGKDVELRCDPISGHTALYWYRQSLGQGLEFLIYFQGNSAPDKSGLPSDRFSAERTGGSVSTLTIQRTQQEDSAVYLCASSSGQGYQPQHFGDGTRLSIL.

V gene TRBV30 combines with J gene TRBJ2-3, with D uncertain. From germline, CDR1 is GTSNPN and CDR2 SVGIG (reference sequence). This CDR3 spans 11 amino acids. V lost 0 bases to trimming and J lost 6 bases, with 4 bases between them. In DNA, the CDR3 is TGTGCCTGGAGTGTCTCGGATACGCAGTATTTT. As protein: CAWSVSDTQYF.

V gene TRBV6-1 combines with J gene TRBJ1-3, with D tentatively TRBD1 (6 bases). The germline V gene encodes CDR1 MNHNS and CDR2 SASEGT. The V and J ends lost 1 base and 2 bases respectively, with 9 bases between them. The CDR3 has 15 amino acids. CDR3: CASSEEQGAGNTIYF. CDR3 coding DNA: TGTGCCAGCAGTGAAGAACAGGGAGCTGGAAACACCATATATTTT.

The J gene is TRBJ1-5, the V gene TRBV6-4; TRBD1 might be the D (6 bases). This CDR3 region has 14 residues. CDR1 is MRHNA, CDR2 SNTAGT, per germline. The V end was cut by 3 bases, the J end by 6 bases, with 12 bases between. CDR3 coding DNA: TGTGCCAGCAGTGAAGGGGTGGGGGCTCAGCCCCAGCATTTT. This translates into CASSEGVGAQPQHF.

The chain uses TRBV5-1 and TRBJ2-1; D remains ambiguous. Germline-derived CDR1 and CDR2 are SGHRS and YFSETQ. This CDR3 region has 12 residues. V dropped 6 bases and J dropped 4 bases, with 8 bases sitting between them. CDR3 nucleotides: TGCGCCAGCACTGGCAGGTACAATGAGCAGTTCTTC. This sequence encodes CASTGRYNEQFF.

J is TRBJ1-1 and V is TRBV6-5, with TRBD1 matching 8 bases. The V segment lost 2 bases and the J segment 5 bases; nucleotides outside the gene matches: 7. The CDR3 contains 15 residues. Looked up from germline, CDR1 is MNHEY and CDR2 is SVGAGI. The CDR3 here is CASSYQARGRTEAFF. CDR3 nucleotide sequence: TGTGCCAGCAGTTACCAGGCCAGGGGGCGAACTGAAGCTTTCTTT.

The CDR3 sequence: CASSYGKAVDGELFF. The CDR3 bases are TGTGCCAGCAGCTACGGGAAGGCAGTGGACGGGGAGCTGTTTTTT. The chain joins TRBV5-6 to TRBJ2-2, with a possible D match to TRBD2 (5 bases). The germline V gene encodes CDR1 SGHDT and CDR2 YYEEEE. CDR3 length: 15 residues. V lost 3 bases, J lost 7 bases, and 16 bases lay in between. Together with reference TRBV5-6 and TRBJ2-2, the CDR3 gives the full variable domain: DAGVTQSPTHLIKTRGQQVTLRCSPKSGHDTVSWYQQALGQGPQFIFQYYEEEERQRGNFPDRFSGHQFPNYSSELNVNALLLGDSALYLCASSYGKAVDGELFFGEGSRLTVL.

Written as DNA, the CDR3 is TGTGCCACCAGCAGAGGTGGGACAGTCAAACCTCACTATGGCTACACCTTC. Its protein is CATSRGGTVKPHYGYTF. The rearrangement joins TRBV15 to TRBJ1-2; 7 positions match TRBD1. The CDR3 spans 17 residues. The germline gives CDR1 LNHNV, CDR2 YYDKDF (reference sequence). V shed 1 base, J shed 3 bases, and the junction held 11 bases outside the gene matches.

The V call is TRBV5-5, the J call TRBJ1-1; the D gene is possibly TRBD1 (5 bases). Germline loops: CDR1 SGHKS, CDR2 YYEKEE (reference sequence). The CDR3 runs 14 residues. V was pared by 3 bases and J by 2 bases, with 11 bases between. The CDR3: CASSSRDSNTEAFF. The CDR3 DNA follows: TGTGCCAGCAGCTCCCGGGACTCAAACACTGAAGCTTTCTTT.

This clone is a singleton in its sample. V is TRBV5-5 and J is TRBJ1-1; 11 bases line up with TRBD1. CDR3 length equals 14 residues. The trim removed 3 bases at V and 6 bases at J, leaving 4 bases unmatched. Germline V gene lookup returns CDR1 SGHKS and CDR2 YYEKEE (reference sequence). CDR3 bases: TGTGCCAGCAGCTCCGGACAGGGGGCCGCTGAAGCTTTCTTT. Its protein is CASSSGQGAAEAFF.

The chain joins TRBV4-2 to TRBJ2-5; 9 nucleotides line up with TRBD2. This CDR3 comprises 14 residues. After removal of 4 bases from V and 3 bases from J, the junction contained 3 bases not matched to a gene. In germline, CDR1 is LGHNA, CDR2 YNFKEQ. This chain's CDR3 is CASSRGGAEETQYF. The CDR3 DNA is TGTGCCAGCAGCCGCGGGGGGGCCGAAGAGACCCAGTACTTC.

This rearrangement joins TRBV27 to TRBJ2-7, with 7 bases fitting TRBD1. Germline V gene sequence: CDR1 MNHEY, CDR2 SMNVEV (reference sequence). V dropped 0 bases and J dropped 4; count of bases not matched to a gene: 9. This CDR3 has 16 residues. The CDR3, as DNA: TGTGCCAGCAGTTTATCACAGGGGTACCCTGGGTACGAGCAGTACTTC. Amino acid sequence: CASSLSQGYPGYEQYF.

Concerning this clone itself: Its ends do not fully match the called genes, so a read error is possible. CDR3 bases: TGTGCCAGCAGCCCCGGGACTAGCAGAGATACGCAGTATTTT. Translation gives CASSPGTSRDTQYF. The chain links TRBV7-3 to TRBJ2-3, with 9 bases aligning to TRBD2. CDR3 size: 14 residues. In germline, CDR1 is SGHTA, CDR2 FQGTGA.

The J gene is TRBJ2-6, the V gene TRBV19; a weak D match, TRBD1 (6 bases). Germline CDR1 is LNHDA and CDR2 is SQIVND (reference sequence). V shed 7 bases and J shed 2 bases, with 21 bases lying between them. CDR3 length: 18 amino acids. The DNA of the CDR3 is TGTGCCAGTAAACACCTGGGGGCAGGGGTCCCTGGGGCCAACGTCCTGACTTTC. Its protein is CASKHLGAGVPGANVLTF.

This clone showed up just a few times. The CDR3 sequence is CALTRAGADTQYF. The CDR3 DNA reads TGTGCCTTAACGCGGGCGGGGGCCGATACGCAGTATTTT. The chain recombines TRBV30 with TRBJ2-3; maybe TRBD2 (7 bases). The CDR3 is made up of 13 amino acids. Germline CDR1 is GTSNPN and CDR2 is SVGIG (reference sequence). V lost 7 bases and J lost 6, with 17 bases in between.

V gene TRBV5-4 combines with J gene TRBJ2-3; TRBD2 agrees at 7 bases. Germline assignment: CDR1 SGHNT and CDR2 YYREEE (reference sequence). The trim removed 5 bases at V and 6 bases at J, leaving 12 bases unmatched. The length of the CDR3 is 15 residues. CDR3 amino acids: CASSKKGTTEDTQYF. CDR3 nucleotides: TGTGCCAGCAGTAAAAAGGGGACTACAGAGGATACGCAGTATTTT.

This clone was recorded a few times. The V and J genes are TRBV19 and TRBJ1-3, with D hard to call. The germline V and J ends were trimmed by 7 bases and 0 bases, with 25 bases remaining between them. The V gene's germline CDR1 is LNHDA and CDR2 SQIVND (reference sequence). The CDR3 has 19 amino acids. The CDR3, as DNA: TGTGCCAGTACCTTTAACGTTGGCAGAATAGCATTCTCTGGAAACACCATATATTTT. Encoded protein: CASTFNVGRIAFSGNTIYF.

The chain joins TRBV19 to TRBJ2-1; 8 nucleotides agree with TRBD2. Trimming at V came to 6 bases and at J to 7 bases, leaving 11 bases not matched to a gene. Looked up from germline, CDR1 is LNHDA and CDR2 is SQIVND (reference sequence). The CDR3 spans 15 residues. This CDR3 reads CASRITSGTLNEQFF. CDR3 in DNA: TGTGCCAGTAGGATCACTAGCGGCACACTGAATGAGCAGTTCTTC.